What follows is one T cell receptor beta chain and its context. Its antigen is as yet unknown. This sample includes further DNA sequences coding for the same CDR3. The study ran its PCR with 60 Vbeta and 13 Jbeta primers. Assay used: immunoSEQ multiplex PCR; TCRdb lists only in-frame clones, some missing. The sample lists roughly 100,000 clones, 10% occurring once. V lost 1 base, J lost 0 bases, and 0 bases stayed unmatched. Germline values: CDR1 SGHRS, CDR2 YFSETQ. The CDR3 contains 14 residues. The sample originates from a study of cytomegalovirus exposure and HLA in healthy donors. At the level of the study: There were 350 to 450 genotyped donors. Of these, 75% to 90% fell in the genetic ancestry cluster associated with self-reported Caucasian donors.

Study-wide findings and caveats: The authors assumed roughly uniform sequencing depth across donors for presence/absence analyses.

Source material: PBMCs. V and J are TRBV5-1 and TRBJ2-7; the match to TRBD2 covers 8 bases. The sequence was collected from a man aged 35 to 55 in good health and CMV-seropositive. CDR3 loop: CASSLTSGSYEQYF. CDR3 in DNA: TGCGCCAGCAGCTTGACTAGCGGCTCCTACGAGCAGTACTTC.